This entry describes one TCR beta chain. These data come from a study of blood T cell repertoires in COVID-19. Whole-study context: There were acute and convalescent COVID-19 samples, and they came from the United States, Italy and Spain. In each case, the material was cDNA or gDNA derived from T cells, B-cell-depleted T cells, or PBMCs.

Under the authors' procedure: Amplification of reference gene primers provided the estimated nucleated cell counts. Data came from immunoSEQ multiplex PCR; TCRdb stores just in-frame clones and leaves some out. From that table come the V and J calls and clone size; the DNA was used to work out D and trimming. This sample has under 250,000 clones, with roughly four fifths found just once. Looked up from germline, CDR1 is SEHNR and CDR2 is FQNEAQ (reference sequence). The CDR3 is 13 residues long. The V and J ends lost 7 bases and 3 bases respectively, with 10 bases between them. This chain connects TRBV7-9 to TRBJ1-5; no clear D. The receptor was isolated from a woman between 50 and 59 years old with active or convalescent COVID-19. The material sequenced was peripheral blood. The CDR3 protein is CASNPTPNQPQHF. The DNA for the CDR3 is TGTGCCAGCAACCCCACTCCCAATCAGCCCCAGCATTTT.